The T cell receptor (beta chain) under discussion was sequenced for a study of regulatory T cells in long-lasting Graves disease. Ten or more counts support this clonotype. This CDR3 spans 15 amino acids. Losses at the gene ends were 0 bases for V and 1 base for J; bases not matched to a gene: 3. Germline V gene lookup returns CDR1 SGHRS and CDR2 YFSETQ. Time point reported: newly diagnosed GD, antithyroid drugs for less than 3 months. The TCR library was made from RNA extracted from PBMCs. Patient provenance is recorded as an endocrinology department in Xi'an, China. iRepertoire HTBI primers and Arm-PCR of CDR3 regions built TCR beta libraries. TCRdb processed the multiplex PCR reads anew with MiXCR; each CDR3 protein has one entry. This sample yields some 200,000 distinct CDR3 sequences, of which approximately 19% are seen a single time; about 10% belongs to the top ten. The same data also contributed to another study, on T cells in Graves' hyperthyroidism and ophthalmopathy. Per that study: HTBI primers were employed in a first-round RT-PCR of the TCR CDR3.

V gene TRBV5-1 combines with J gene TRBJ1-1; the match to TRBD1 covers 7 bases. The input for sequencing was peripheral blood mononuclear cells (PBMCs), taken at new diagnosis, from a patient treated with antithyroid drugs. The sequence was collected from a woman in her twenties or thirties with Graves disease. The CDR3 bases are TGCGCCAGCAGCTTGGGTCCAGGGGGGAACACTGAAGCTTTCTTT. Protein product: CASSLGPGGNTEAFF.